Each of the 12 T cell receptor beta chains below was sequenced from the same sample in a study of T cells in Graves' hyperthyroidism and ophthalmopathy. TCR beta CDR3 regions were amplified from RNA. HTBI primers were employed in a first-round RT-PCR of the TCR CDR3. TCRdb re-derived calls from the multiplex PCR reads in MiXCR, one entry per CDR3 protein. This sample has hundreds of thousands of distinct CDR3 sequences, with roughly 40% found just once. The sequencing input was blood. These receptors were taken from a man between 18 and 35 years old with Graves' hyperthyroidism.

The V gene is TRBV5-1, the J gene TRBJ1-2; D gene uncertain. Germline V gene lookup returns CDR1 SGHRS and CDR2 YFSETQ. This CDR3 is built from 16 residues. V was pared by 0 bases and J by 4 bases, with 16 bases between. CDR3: CASSLAGVQITYGYTF. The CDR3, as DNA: TGCGCCAGCAGCTTGGCCGGGGTACAGATTACCTATGGCTACACCTTC.

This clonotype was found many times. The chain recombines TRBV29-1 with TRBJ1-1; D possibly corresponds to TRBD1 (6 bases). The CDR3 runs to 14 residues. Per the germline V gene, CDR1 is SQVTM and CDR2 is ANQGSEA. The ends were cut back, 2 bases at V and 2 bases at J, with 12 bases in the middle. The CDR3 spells CSVEWGHLNTEAFF. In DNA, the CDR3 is TGCAGCGTTGAATGGGGACATCTAAACACTGAAGCTTTCTTT.

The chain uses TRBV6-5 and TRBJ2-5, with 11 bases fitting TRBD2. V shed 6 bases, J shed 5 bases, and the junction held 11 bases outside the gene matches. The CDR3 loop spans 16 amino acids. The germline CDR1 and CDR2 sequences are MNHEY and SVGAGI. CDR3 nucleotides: TGTGCCAGCAGCCGACGGGGACTAGCGGCGGGGGAGACCCAGTACTTC. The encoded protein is CASSRRGLAAGETQYF.

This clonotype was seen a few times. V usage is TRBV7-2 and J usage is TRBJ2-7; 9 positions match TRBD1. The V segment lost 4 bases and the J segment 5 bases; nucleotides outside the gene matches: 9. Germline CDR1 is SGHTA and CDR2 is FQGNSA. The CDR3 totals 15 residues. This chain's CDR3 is CASSYDRGIINEQYF. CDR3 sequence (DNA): TGTGCCAGCAGCTACGACAGGGGGATCATCAACGAGCAGTACTTC.

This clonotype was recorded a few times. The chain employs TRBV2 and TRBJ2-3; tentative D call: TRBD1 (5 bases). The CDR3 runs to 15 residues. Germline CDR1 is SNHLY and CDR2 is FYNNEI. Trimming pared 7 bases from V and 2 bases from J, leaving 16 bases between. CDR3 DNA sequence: TGTGCCAGCACGTGGGGCGGCGTTAACACAGATACGCAGTATTTT. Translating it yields CASTWGGVNTDTQYF.

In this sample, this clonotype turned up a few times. This CDR3 reads CASSLKSDRARAGELFF. CDR3 DNA sequence: TGCGCCAGCAGCTTGAAGTCCGACAGGGCCAGGGCCGGGGAGCTGTTTTTT. V and J are TRBV5-1 and TRBJ2-2, with TRBD1 identical over 7 bases. Looked up from germline, CDR1 is SGHRS and CDR2 is YFSETQ. V lost 1 base and J lost 6; bases outside the gene matches: 12. CDR3 length: 17 amino acids. The whole variable domain, remainder taken from reference TRBV5-1 and TRBJ2-2, is KAGVTQTPRYLIKTRGQQVTLSCSPISGHRSVSWYQQTPGQGLQFLFEYFSETQRNKGNFPGRFSGRQFSNSRSEMNVSTLELGDSALYLCASSLKSDRARAGELFFGEGSRLTVL.

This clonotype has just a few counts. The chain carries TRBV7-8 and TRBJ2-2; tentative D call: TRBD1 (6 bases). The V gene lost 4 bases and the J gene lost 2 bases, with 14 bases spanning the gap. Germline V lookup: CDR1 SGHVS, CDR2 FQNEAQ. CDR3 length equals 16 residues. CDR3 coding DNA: TGTGCCAGCAGCTCCCTCCCGACAGGAAACACCGGGGAGCTGTTTTTT. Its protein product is CASSSLPTGNTGELFF.

CDR3 sequence: CASSVSVGEFIEQYF. In DNA form, the CDR3 reads TGTGCCAGCAGCGTAAGCGTAGGGGAGTTTATCGAGCAGTACTTC. The chain carries TRBV9 and TRBJ2-7; possibly TRBD1 or TRBD2 for D (5 bases each). V lost 1 base, J lost 6 bases, and 17 bases lay in between. CDR3 size: 15 residues. Looked up from germline, CDR1 is SGDLS and CDR2 is YYNGEE.

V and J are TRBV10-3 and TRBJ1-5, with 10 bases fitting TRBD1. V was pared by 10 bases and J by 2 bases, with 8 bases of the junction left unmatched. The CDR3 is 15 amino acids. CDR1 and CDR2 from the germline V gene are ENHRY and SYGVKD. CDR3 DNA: TGTGCCACCGGGACAGGGGACCAAGGCAATCAGCCCCAGCATTTT. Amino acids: CATGTGDQGNQPQHF.

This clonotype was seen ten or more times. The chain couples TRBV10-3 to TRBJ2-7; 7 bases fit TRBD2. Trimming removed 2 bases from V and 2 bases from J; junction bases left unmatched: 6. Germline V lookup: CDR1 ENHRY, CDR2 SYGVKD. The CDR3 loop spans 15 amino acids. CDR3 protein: CAISEAGRGTYEQYF. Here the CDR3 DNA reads TGTGCCATCAGTGAGGCTGGGCGGGGGACCTACGAGCAGTACTTC.

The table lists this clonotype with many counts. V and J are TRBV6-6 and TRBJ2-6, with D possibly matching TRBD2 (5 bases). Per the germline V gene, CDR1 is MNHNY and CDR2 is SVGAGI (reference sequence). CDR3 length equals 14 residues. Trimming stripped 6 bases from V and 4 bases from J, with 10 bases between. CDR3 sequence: CASSRGGGANVLTF. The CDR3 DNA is TGTGCCAGCAGCCGGGGTGGAGGGGCCAACGTCCTGACTTTC.

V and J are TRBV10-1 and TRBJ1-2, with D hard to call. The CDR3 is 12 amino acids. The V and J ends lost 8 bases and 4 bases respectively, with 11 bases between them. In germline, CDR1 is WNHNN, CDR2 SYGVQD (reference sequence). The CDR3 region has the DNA TGCGCCAGCGTAAGGCGGACCTATGGCTACACCTTC. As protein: CASVRRTYGYTF.